The clone carrying this TCR beta chain was observed a handful of times. Its cognate antigen is unknown. The CDR3 contains 16 residues. CDR1 and CDR2 (germline): MDHEN, SYDVKM. Trimming removed 2 bases at V and 6 bases at J, with 17 bases between. This sample was taken from a study of T-cell reconstitution after alpha-beta-depleted transplantation in children. The TCRbeta library was prepared with unique molecular identifiers. Via MiXCR, TCRdb re-called the PCR reads, giving one row per CDR3 protein. The table has about 590,000 distinct CDR3 sequences, 10% to 15% seen once. Broader study findings: At the one-year point after transplant, T-cell counts and TCRbeta diversity were found to come mostly from T cells that had been newly produced.

The sample in question was PBMCs, mostly from graft donor cells, obtained 360 days after TCRalphabeta/CD19-depleted stem cell transplant. The origin of this receptor is a male patient younger than 18 who had a stem cell transplant for acute myeloid leukemia, so the T cells may come from the graft donor. The chain uses TRBV28 and TRBJ2-1; maybe TRBD2 (5 bases). As DNA, the CDR3 is TGTGCCAGCAGTTTAAATAGCGTGGGGAGTCTCAATGAGCAGTTCTTC. Translated, it gives CASSLNSVGSLNEQFF.